What follows is one TCR beta chain and its context. Its antigen is currently unknown. PCR employed 60 Vbeta and 13 Jbeta primers. Authors' data handling: Unique TCR beta chains numbered roughly 84 million in a later analysis, with approximately 10 million shared. TCRdb's table, derived via immunoSEQ multiplex PCR, lists solely in-frame clones and lacks some. That table furnishes V, J and clone size, whereas the DNA furnished D and trimming. Of just over 95,000 clones listed, under 85% were seen once; the top ten hold approximately 4%. Germline CDR1 and CDR2: SGHTA and FQGTGA. This CDR3 has 15 amino acids. V was trimmed by 2 bases and J by 4 bases, leaving 13 bases between them. This entry belongs to a study of cytomegalovirus exposure and HLA in healthy donors. General study points: As was reported, the HLA-A and HLA-B alleles of most subjects were accurately predicted from TCR beta sequences.

The sample was PBMCs. V and J are TRBV7-3 and TRBJ2-3, with D perhaps matching TRBD1 (6 bases). This clonotype was sampled from a woman between 35 and 50 years old in good health and CMV-seropositive. DNA of the CDR3: TGTGCCAGCAGCTTACAGGGGAGAATGTCAGATACGCAGTATTTT. The encoded protein is CASSLQGRMSDTQYF.